This T cell receptor (beta chain) originates from a study of cytomegalovirus exposure and HLA in healthy donors. The study, taken as a whole, reports: In the approximately 130 validation repertoires, roughly 94% of cluster scores exceeded 0, per a later analysis.

This CDR3 region has 13 residues. Germline V gene lookup returns CDR1 LNHDA and CDR2 SQIVND (reference sequence). Trimming removed 5 bases at V and 8 bases at J, with 16 bases between. In regard to this clone: The antigen remains undetermined.

Sequencing used immunoSEQ multiplex PCR; TCRdb keeps in-frame clones, though not all of them. The table lists some 200,000 clones, around 90% of them singletons. V is TRBV19 and J is TRBJ2-7; a possible D gene is TRBD1 (6 bases). This TCR derives from a woman younger than 30 in good health and CMV-seronegative. Sequenced material: PBMCs. The CDR3 is CASSEGEVIKQYF. DNA of the CDR3: TGTGCCAGTAGTGAGGGGGAAGTTATTAAGCAGTACTTC.